The 24 T cell receptor beta chains below all came from one sample that was sequenced in a study of siplizumab effects on memory and regulatory T cells. Clones were sequenced by immunoSEQ multiplex PCR, and TCRdb holds only the in-frame ones, with some missing. This table holds some 100,000 clones, 94% found once. The sequencing sample was made of Tregs sorted from blood. These receptors all stem from a human donor in good health.

This clone has just one count. The CDR3 region is CASSQDYPFTDTQYF. The CDR3 coding sequence is TGCGCCAGCAGCCAAGACTACCCCTTCACAGATACGCAGTATTTT. The chain employs TRBV4-1 and TRBJ2-3; the D is unclear. This CDR3 is 15 amino acids long. Germline lookup yields CDR1 MGHRA and CDR2 YSYEKL. V lost 0 bases, J lost 2 bases, and 9 bases lay in between.

The chain combines TRBV6-4 with TRBJ1-1, with a tentative D call TRBD1 (5 bases). The CDR3 is 15 residues long. The germline V and J ends were trimmed by 2 bases and 2 bases, with 12 bases remaining between them. Germline V gives CDR1 MRHNA, CDR2 SNTAGT. CDR3 nucleotides: TGTGCCAGCAGTGACCCGGGACCGTTCAACACTGAAGCTTTCTTT. Amino acids: CASSDPGPFNTEAFF.

In regard to this clone: Within the sample, other DNA sequences also encode this same CDR3. The CDR3 DNA is TGTGCCTGGAGAGACTATGGCTACACCTTC. Translating it yields CAWRDYGYTF. The chain links TRBV30 to TRBJ1-2, with no clear D. Germline V CDR1 and CDR2: GTSNPN, SVGIG (reference sequence). The V end was cut by 3 bases, the J end by 3 bases, with 2 bases between. This CDR3 spans 10 amino acids. Full variable domain (rest looked up from reference TRBV30 and TRBJ1-2): SQTIHQWPATLVQPVGSPLSLECTVEGTSNPNLYWYRQAAGRGLQLLFYSVGIGQISSEVPQNLSASRPQDRQFILSSKKLLLSDSGFYLCAWRDYGYTFGSGTRLTVV.

The chain uses TRBV19 and TRBJ1-2, with D uncertain. This CDR3 has 13 amino acids. Germline V CDR1 and CDR2: LNHDA, SQIVND (reference sequence). V gave up 5 bases and J gave up 0 bases, with 7 bases separating them. The DNA for the CDR3 is TGTGCCAGTAGTGTCGGGCCTAACTATGGCTACACCTTC. Its protein product is CASSVGPNYGYTF.

The chain recombines TRBV29-1 with TRBJ2-1; D is tentatively TRBD1 or TRBD2 (5 bases each). Trimming left V 6 bases short and J 0 bases short, with 12 bases between. The CDR3 sequence is 14 residues long. Germline-derived CDR1 and CDR2 are SQVTM and ANQGSEA. CDR3 DNA sequence: TGCAGCGTAAAAGGGGAGATCTCCTACAATGAGCAGTTCTTC. Translating gives CSVKGEISYNEQFF.

CDR3 sequence reads: CASSSGLAGGFGQFF. CDR3 DNA sequence: TGTGCCAGCAGCTCGGGACTAGCGGGGGGGTTTGGGCAGTTCTTC. The J gene is TRBJ2-1, the V gene TRBV5-4, with 16 positions matching TRBD2. The CDR3 extends over 15 amino acids. With 3 bases clipped from V and 12 bases from J, the junction kept 6 bases outside the gene matches. Germline lookup yields CDR1 SGHNT and CDR2 YYREEE (reference sequence).

The chain carries TRBV6-5 and TRBJ1-4; 11 nucleotides agree with TRBD1. Germline V gene sequence: CDR1 MNHEY, CDR2 SVGAGI. J gave up 9 bases and V 6 bases, and 9 bases lay outside the gene matches. The CDR3 contains 15 residues. The CDR3 DNA reads as TGTGCCAGCAGCCAAGCCGGGGACAGGGGGAAAAAACTGTTTTTT. Translating it yields CASSQAGDRGKKLFF.

This rearrangement joins TRBV4-2 to TRBJ2-1; 8 nucleotides match TRBD2. V lost 1 base, J lost 9 bases, and 11 bases stayed unmatched. CDR3 length equals 16 residues. In germline, CDR1 is LGHNA, CDR2 YNFKEQ. Here the CDR3 reads CASSQGRREEDPEQFF. In nucleotides, the CDR3 is TGTGCCAGCAGCCAAGGGAGGCGGGAGGAGGATCCTGAGCAGTTCTTC.

CDR3 region: CAWSGQGGYGYTF. The CDR3 DNA reads TGTGCCTGGAGTGGGCAGGGAGGCTATGGCTACACCTTC. The rearrangement uses TRBV30 and TRBJ1-2, with TRBD1 as a possible D gene (5 bases). The V and J ends lost 1 base and 4 bases respectively, with 10 bases between them. The CDR3 consists of 13 residues. The germline gives CDR1 GTSNPN, CDR2 SVGIG (reference sequence).

This chain joins TRBV28 and TRBJ2-5, with 8 bases fitting TRBD1. Unmatched junction bases numbered 5, after V lost 6 bases and J lost 2 bases. There are 14 residues in the CDR3. Germline values: CDR1 MDHEN, CDR2 SYDVKM. As DNA, the CDR3 is TGTGCCAGCAGCGAGGACAGGGCTCAAGAGACCCAGTACTTC. Translation: CASSEDRAQETQYF.

The genes are TRBV5-1 and TRBJ2-7; TRBD1 might be the D (5 bases). CDR1 SGHRS and CDR2 YFSETQ come from the germline V gene. The germline V and J ends were trimmed by 0 bases and 2 bases, with 15 bases remaining between them. This CDR3 has 16 amino acids. The CDR3 protein is CASSLVLQGPPYEQYF. DNA of the CDR3: TGCGCCAGCAGCTTGGTCTTGCAGGGCCCTCCCTACGAGCAGTACTTC. Full variable domain (outside the CDR3, taken from reference TRBV5-1 and TRBJ2-7): KAGVTQTPRYLIKTRGQQVTLSCSPISGHRSVSWYQQTPGQGLQFLFEYFSETQRNKGNFPGRFSGRQFSNSRSEMNVSTLELGDSALYLCASSLVLQGPPYEQYFGPGTRLTVT.

This clone was counted a few times. This chain links TRBV6-6 with TRBJ1-2; a weak D match, TRBD1 (5 bases). With 6 bases removed from V and 2 bases from J, the gap between germline ends came to 13 bases. CDR3 length: 14 amino acids. Looked up from germline, CDR1 is MNHNY and CDR2 is SVGAGI (reference sequence). CDR3 loop: CASSQVGGNYGYTF. CDR3 DNA: TGTGCCAGCAGCCAAGTCGGGGGGAACTATGGCTACACCTTC.

The chain joins TRBV11-2 to TRBJ2-3; 9 bases are shared with TRBD2. J was trimmed by 6 bases and V by 3 bases; bases with no gene match: 7. This CDR3 is built from 15 residues. In germline, CDR1 is SGHAT, CDR2 FQNNGV. CDR3 nucleotide sequence: TGTGCCAGCAGCTTTGCCGGGACTAGCTCGGATACGCAGTATTTT. Its translation is CASSFAGTSSDTQYF.

The CDR3 loop reads CASSMRGVLLAEAFF. The CDR3 DNA is TGTGCCAGTAGTATGAGGGGCGTTCTCCTAGCTGAAGCTTTCTTT. V is TRBV19 and J is TRBJ1-1; D may be TRBD1 (5 bases). The CDR3 contains 15 residues. Germline CDR1 and CDR2: LNHDA and SQIVND (reference sequence). Trimming shortened V by 3 bases and J by 6 bases, and 17 bases separated the two germline ends. The full variable domain, completed using reference TRBV19 and TRBJ1-1, is DGGITQSPKYLFRKEGQNVTLSCEQNLNHDAMYWYRQDPGQGLRLIYYSQIVNDFQKGDIAEGYSVSREKKESFPLTVTSAQKNPTAFYLCASSMRGVLLAEAFFGQGTRLTVV.

The CDR3 spells CASSFEGTGPNEKLFF. As DNA, the CDR3 is TGCGCCAGCAGCTTTGAAGGGACAGGCCCTAATGAAAAACTGTTTTTT. V gene TRBV5-1 combines with J gene TRBJ1-4; 8 nucleotides line up with TRBD1. Germline V gene data show CDR1 as SGHRS and CDR2 as YFSETQ. V lost 2 bases and J lost 3; bases outside the gene matches: 6. The CDR3 has 16 amino acids.

V and J are TRBV7-9 and TRBJ1-2, with TRBD1 matching over 12 bases. With V trimmed by 3 bases and J by 6 bases, 11 bases remained unmatched. Looked up from germline, CDR1 is SEHNR and CDR2 is FQNEAQ (reference sequence). The CDR3 runs 17 residues. The CDR3: CASSLPGQGARLDGYTF. CDR3 DNA sequence: TGTGCCAGCAGCTTGCCGGGACAGGGGGCGCGTTTGGATGGCTACACCTTC.

The chain is built from TRBV7-9 and TRBJ1-5, with D possibly matching TRBD1 (5 bases). The CDR3 covers 15 residues. V was clipped by 1 base and J by 2 bases, with 9 bases between them. CDR1 is SEHNR and CDR2 is FQNEAQ in the germline V gene (reference sequence). CDR3 in DNA: TGTGCCAGCAGCTTAGGGGGAGGGGGCAATCAGCCCCAGCATTTT. It is translated as CASSLGGGGNQPQHF.

V gene TRBV15 combines with J gene TRBJ2-1; D possibly corresponds to TRBD1 (5 bases). Trimming stripped 5 bases from V and 2 bases from J, with 16 bases between. Germline assignment: CDR1 LNHNV and CDR2 YYDKDF (reference sequence). The CDR3 runs 16 residues. This CDR3 is CATSGQPLTPYNEQFF. The DNA of the CDR3 is TGTGCCACCAGCGGACAACCGTTAACTCCCTACAATGAGCAGTTCTTC.

This clone has just one count. The CDR3 DNA reads as TGTGCCAGCAGCGCGGTCGGGACAGGGTTGAACACTGAAGCTTTCTTT. Translation gives CASSAVGTGLNTEAFF. This chain connects TRBV13 to TRBJ1-1; TRBD1 matches 9 bases. The CDR3 has 16 residues. The trim removed 5 bases at V and 0 bases at J, leaving 7 bases unmatched. Germline loops: CDR1 PRHDT, CDR2 FYEKMQ (reference sequence).

The chain employs TRBV27 and TRBJ2-7; TRBD2 aligns across 8 bases. This CDR3 comprises 15 residues. Trimming at V came to 4 bases and at J to 2 bases, leaving 7 bases not matched to a gene. Germline V gene sequence: CDR1 MNHEY, CDR2 SMNVEV (reference sequence). DNA for the CDR3: TGTGCCAGCAGTTCCCCGACTAGCGACACCTACGAGCAGTACTTC. Residues: CASSSPTSDTYEQYF.

There are a few counts of this clone. V and J are TRBV7-9 and TRBJ1-4; no definite D call. This CDR3 has 16 residues. Germline V gene data show CDR1 as SEHNR and CDR2 as FQNEAQ (reference sequence). V dropped 2 bases and J dropped 8 bases, with 18 bases sitting between them. In DNA form, the CDR3 reads TGTGCCAGCAGCTTAAGTATTCAGGCCGACCGAGAAAAACTGTTTTTT. This codes for CASSLSIQADREKLFF.

This chain joins TRBV2 and TRBJ2-1; 7 bases fit TRBD2. Germline loops: CDR1 SNHLY, CDR2 FYNNEI. J was trimmed by 9 bases and V by 6 bases; bases with no gene match: 5. The CDR3 covers 12 residues. The chain's CDR3 is CASRGGSSEQFF. Here the CDR3 DNA reads TGTGCCAGCAGGGGGGGGTCGAGTGAGCAGTTCTTC.

The chain links TRBV10-3 to TRBJ2-3, with D unresolved. Germline V gene sequence: CDR1 ENHRY, CDR2 SYGVKD. The CDR3 is made up of 16 amino acids. V was clipped by 0 bases and J by 0 bases, with 10 bases between them. The CDR3 here is CAISESLDGSTDTQYF. CDR3 sequence (DNA): TGTGCCATCAGTGAGTCGCTGGACGGTAGCACAGATACGCAGTATTTT.

This clone has only one observation. The chain has TRBV6-5 and TRBJ2-2; weak D call: TRBD2 (6 bases). This CDR3 is built from 16 residues. CDR1 is MNHEY and CDR2 is SVGAGI in the germline V gene. V lost 2 bases, J lost 4 bases, and 14 bases lay in between. The CDR3 sequence: CASSYHGRGSTGELFF. Written as DNA, the CDR3 is TGTGCCAGCAGTTACCACGGTCGGGGGAGCACCGGGGAGCTGTTTTTT.